The 15 T cell receptor beta chains below were found in one sample sequenced in a study of blood T cell repertoires in COVID-19. Here immunoSEQ multiplex PCR was the method, and the copy in TCRdb shows in-frame clones only, minus some. Here the sample spans around 250,000 clones, about 90% being singletons. What was sequenced was PBMCs or T cells enriched from blood (not recorded which). These receptors were taken from a woman aged 40 to 50 who had been exposed to COVID-19.

The chain couples TRBV6-5 to TRBJ2-2; possibly TRBD2 for D (5 bases). CDR1 and CDR2 from the germline V gene are MNHEY and SVGAGI. V was shortened by 6 bases and J by 3 bases, with 11 bases between the two germline ends. This CDR3 has 14 residues. CDR3 in DNA: TGTGCCAGCAGCCGTGGACTTTACACCGGGGAGCTGTTTTTT. Translating gives CASSRGLYTGELFF.

This clone was found once. This chain connects TRBV7-3 to TRBJ2-3, with TRBD2 matching over 11 bases. This CDR3 is built from 22 residues. V trimming: 1 base; J trimming: 0 bases; junction bases outside the gene matches: 18. Germline assignment: CDR1 SGHTA and CDR2 FQGTGA. Here the CDR3 DNA reads TGTGCCAGCAGCTTAAATGTCCGTAGCGGGAGGGCCCTTCCTAATAGCACAGATACGCAGTATTTT. As protein: CASSLNVRSGRALPNSTDTQYF.

This sequence joins TRBV9 and TRBJ2-3; 9 bases agree with TRBD1. The ends lost 4 bases at V and 2 bases at J; junction bases unmatched: 2. The CDR3 loop spans 14 amino acids. CDR1 is SGDLS, CDR2 YYNGEE, per germline. The CDR3 protein is CASSRDRDTDTQYF. The DNA for the CDR3 is TGTGCCAGCAGCCGGGACAGGGACACAGATACGCAGTATTTT.

The V and J genes are TRBV12-1 and TRBJ2-3; TRBD2 is the table's D call, not checked against the DNA. TRBV12-1 has pseudogene status. The CDR3 runs to 18 residues. CDR3 in DNA: TGTGCCAGCAGCCCCGGACTAGCGGGAGTACAAGGGACAGATACGCAGTATTTT. Translation: CASSPGLAGVQGTDTQYF.

V gene TRBV18 combines with J gene TRBJ2-1; D uncertain. The V end was cut by 0 bases, the J end by 7 bases, with 10 bases between. Germline V gene sequence: CDR1 KGHSH, CDR2 LQKENI. The CDR3 loop spans 14 amino acids. Written as DNA, the CDR3 is TGTGCCAGCTCACCACCGTTTCCGAGGAATGAGCAGTTCTTC. Amino acid sequence: CASSPPFPRNEQFF.

V and J are TRBV6-2 or TRBV6-3 and TRBJ1-5; D is perhaps TRBD1 (6 bases). The CDR3 has 15 residues. Between the trimmed V and J ends, which lost 6 bases and 4 bases, there was a span of 16 bases. Germline V gene data show CDR1 as MNHEY and CDR2 as SVGEGT. The CDR3 DNA reads as TGTGCCAGCAGCCCCCCAGGGGCGCATAATCAGCCCCAGCATTTT. It yields the protein CASSPPGAHNQPQHF.

This rearrangement joins TRBV2 to TRBJ2-3; TRBD2 matches 7 bases. Germline values: CDR1 SNHLY, CDR2 FYNNEI. CDR3 length: 15 residues. Trimming at V came to 8 bases and at J to 6 bases, leaving 14 bases not matched to a gene. For the CDR3, the DNA is TGTGCCAGCCATGGGCTAGCGGCCTTTGGGGATACGCAGTATTTT. It translates to CASHGLAAFGDTQYF.

V gene TRBV18 combines with J gene TRBJ1-3; D might be TRBD1 (5 bases). The CDR3 is made up of 15 amino acids. V was clipped by 0 bases and J by 2 bases, with 8 bases between them. Germline V gene data show CDR1 as KGHSH and CDR2 as LQKENI. CDR3 residues: CASSPPAGAGNTIYF. CDR3 nucleotides: TGTGCCAGCTCACCACCGGCGGGGGCTGGAAACACCATATATTTT.

This chain uses TRBV10-3 with TRBJ1-1, with D uncertain. The V gene lost 8 bases and the J gene lost 5 bases, with 15 bases spanning the gap. Germline V CDR1 and CDR2: ENHRY, SYGVKD. This CDR3 is 13 amino acids long. The CDR3 spells CAIRSDLGTEAFF. The CDR3 DNA follows: TGTGCCATCCGTAGCGACCTGGGGACTGAAGCTTTCTTT.

This chain connects TRBV3-1 (or the pseudogene TRBV3-2) to TRBJ1-3, with a possible D match to TRBD1 (6 bases). Per the germline V gene, CDR1 is LGHDT and CDR2 is YNNKEL (reference sequence). V was trimmed by 2 bases and J by 4 bases, leaving 21 bases between them. The CDR3 is made up of 18 amino acids. CDR3 nucleotides: TGTGCCAGCAGCCAATGTTGTGAGGGTCAGGGGAAAGGAAACACCATATATTTT. This gives the protein CASSQCCEGQGKGNTIYF.

The chain uses TRBV28 and TRBJ1-1; no clear D. Germline CDR1 MDHEN, CDR2 SYDVKM. Trimming removed 3 bases from V and 2 bases from J, with 16 bases in between. CDR3 length equals 16 residues. CDR3 coding DNA: TGTGCCAGCAGTTTTGCGGGAAGAAGGGCCAACACTGAAGCTTTCTTT. Encoded protein: CASSFAGRRANTEAFF.

The gene calls are TRBV3-1 (or the pseudogene TRBV3-2) and TRBJ1-2; TRBD1 matches at 9 bases. CDR1 and CDR2 (germline): LGHDT, YNNKEL (reference sequence). This CDR3 has 15 amino acids. V was pared by 4 bases and J by 7 bases, with 10 bases of the junction left unmatched. The CDR3 reads CASSPQATGGFGYTF. The CDR3 coding sequence is TGTGCCAGCAGCCCCCAGGCGACAGGGGGGTTTGGCTACACCTTC.

As for this clone: A read error may produce the germline difference seen at one junction end. The V and J genes are TRBV28 and TRBJ1-2; the D gene is possibly TRBD1 (6 bases). CDR1 and CDR2 (germline): MDHEN, SYDVKM. The CDR3 is made up of 13 amino acids. The CDR3 spells CASSFGQGRPEAF. The CDR3 DNA reads TGTGCCAGCAGTTTCGGGCAGGGGCGCCCGGAAGCCTTC.

This chain connects TRBV6-2 or TRBV6-3 to TRBJ2-3; 8 bases fit TRBD1. The CDR3 is made up of 18 amino acids. Germline V gene lookup returns CDR1 MNHEY and CDR2 SVGEGT. The ends lost 0 bases at V and 0 bases at J; junction bases unmatched: 8. The CDR3 reads CASSYSAGGVASTDTQYF. In nucleotides, the CDR3 is TGTGCCAGCAGTTACTCGGCAGGGGGCGTTGCTAGCACAGATACGCAGTATTTT.

This clone came up once. This chain links TRBV6-5 with TRBJ2-7; 8 bases map to TRBD1. Per germline, CDR1 MNHEY and CDR2 SVGAGI. J was trimmed by 1 base and V by 6 bases; bases with no gene match: 8. The CDR3 is 15 amino acids. CDR3: CASRETGVGSYEQYF. CDR3 coding DNA: TGTGCCAGCAGGGAGACAGGGGTGGGATCCTACGAGCAGTACTTC.